The 28 T cell receptor beta chains below all came from one sample that was sequenced in a study of blood T cell repertoires in COVID-19. Only in-frame clones appear in the TCRdb table, and some are missing; sequencing was by immunoSEQ multiplex PCR. The data show 150,000 to 200,000 clones, with over 65% seen just once and about 8.3% held by the top ten. Sequences were obtained from peripheral blood. These receptors came from a man aged 60-69 years with acute or convalescent COVID-19.

The rearrangement links TRBV19 to TRBJ2-3; 10 bases match TRBD2. Looked up from germline, CDR1 is LNHDA and CDR2 is SQIVND (reference sequence). The trim removed 10 bases at V and 1 base at J, leaving 5 bases unmatched. The CDR3 consists of 14 residues. The CDR3 DNA follows: TGTGCCAAGAATAGCGGGGGGTGCACAGATACGCAGTATTTT. Translating gives CAKNSGGCTDTQYF.

The V and J genes are TRBV6-2 or TRBV6-3 and TRBJ2-5, with D possibly TRBD2 on 5 matching bases. Germline CDR1 is MNHEY and CDR2 is SVGEGT. The V end lost 6 bases, the J end lost 2 bases, and 16 bases lay between the germline ends. The CDR3 covers 15 residues. CDR3 nucleotides: TGTGCCAGCAGCCTAAGGACTCCGGGGCAAGAGACCCAGTACTTC. Encoded protein: CASSLRTPGQETQYF.

The chain uses TRBV27 and TRBJ1-2; no clear D. CDR3 length: 14 residues. Between the trimmed V and J ends, which lost 6 bases and 4 bases, there was a span of 15 bases. Germline V gene sequence: CDR1 MNHEY, CDR2 SMNVEV (reference sequence). CDR3 amino acids: CASRGPTDSYGYTF. The CDR3 nucleotides read TGTGCCAGCAGGGGCCCGACGGACTCCTATGGCTACACCTTC.

This clone showed up many times. J is TRBJ1-3 and V is TRBV4-2; D is uncertain. Germline V CDR1 and CDR2: LGHNA, YNFKEQ. The CDR3 sequence is 15 residues long. With 0 bases removed from V and 6 bases from J, the gap between germline ends came to 12 bases. CDR3 DNA: TGTGCCAGCAGCCAAGAGGGTAGCACCCTAAACACCATATATTTT. Translating gives CASSQEGSTLNTIYF.

J is TRBJ1-4 and V is TRBV5-1; unclear D gene. The CDR3 covers 12 residues. The V and J ends lost 5 bases and 10 bases respectively, with 12 bases between them. Germline V gives CDR1 SGHRS, CDR2 YFSETQ. CDR3 amino acids: CASRSPGGKLFF. The CDR3 coding sequence is TGCGCCAGCAGATCACCGGGTGGAAAACTGTTTTTT.

The chain recombines TRBV19 with TRBJ2-1; TRBD2 might be the D (6 bases). Trimming took 4 bases from V and 1 from J, leaving 11 bases between them. Germline V gene lookup returns CDR1 LNHDA and CDR2 SQIVND (reference sequence). The CDR3 runs 15 residues. CDR3 amino acids: CASSTGSRSYNEQFF. The CDR3 DNA is TGTGCCAGTAGTACCGGGAGCCGATCCTACAATGAGCAGTTCTTC. Together with reference TRBV19 and TRBJ2-1, the CDR3 gives the full variable domain: DGGITQSPKYLFRKEGQNVTLSCEQNLNHDAMYWYRQDPGQGLRLIYYSQIVNDFQKGDIAEGYSVSREKKESFPLTVTSAQKNPTAFYLCASSTGSRSYNEQFFGPGTRLTVL.

The chain is built from TRBV5-1 and TRBJ2-3; 9 nucleotides agree with TRBD1. Germline V lookup: CDR1 SGHRS, CDR2 YFSETQ. The junction had 8 bases not matched to a gene; V was cut back by 3 bases and J by 3 bases. The CDR3 sequence is 16 residues long. CDR3 in DNA: TGCGCCAGCAGCTATGGGGGACAGGGAAGGACAGATACGCAGTATTTT. Translated: CASSYGGQGRTDTQYF.

The chain employs TRBV12-3 or TRBV12-4 and TRBJ2-3; TRBD2 aligns across 11 bases. J lost 6 bases, V lost 9 bases, and 2 bases had no gene match. The CDR3 covers 12 residues. This CDR3 reads CASSGGADTQYF. As DNA, the CDR3 is TGTGCCAGTAGCGGGGGGGCCGATACGCAGTATTTT.

The rearrangement joins TRBV29-1 to TRBJ2-5, with D possibly matching TRBD1 (7 bases). The CDR3 extends over 15 amino acids. Germline V lookup: CDR1 SQVTM, CDR2 ANQGSEA. V was trimmed by 2 bases and J by 5 bases, leaving 18 bases between them. The CDR3 spells CSVELRGEQRETQYF. As DNA, the CDR3 is TGCAGCGTTGAACTCAGGGGGGAACAAAGGGAGACCCAGTACTTC.

The chain carries TRBV30 and TRBJ1-1; 11 nucleotides agree with TRBD1. V shed 2 bases, J shed 4 bases, and the junction held 6 bases outside the gene matches. The CDR3 length is 15 residues. Germline V lookup: CDR1 GTSNPN, CDR2 SVGIG (reference sequence). CDR3 nucleotide sequence: TGTGCCTGGAGTTTTATGGGACAGGGGGGCACTGAAGCTTTCTTT. It yields the protein CAWSFMGQGGTEAFF.

The chain uses TRBV9 and TRBJ1-4; 9 nucleotides match TRBD1. V lost 4 bases, J lost 8 bases, and 9 bases stayed unmatched. CDR1 SGDLS and CDR2 YYNGEE come from the germline V gene. The CDR3 covers 15 residues. The CDR3 DNA sequence: TGTGCCAGCAGCACTATGACAGGGGGTCTGGAAAAACTGTTTTTT. Protein: CASSTMTGGLEKLFF.

This rearrangement joins TRBV6-5 to TRBJ2-7; D is ambiguous. The CDR3 length is 14 residues. The V end lost 0 bases, the J end lost 2 bases, and 8 bases lay between the germline ends. Germline loops: CDR1 MNHEY, CDR2 SVGAGI. The CDR3 bases are TGTGCCAGCAGTTACTCCGCAGAAACCTACGAGCAGTACTTC. This codes for CASSYSAETYEQYF.

This rearrangement joins TRBV28 to TRBJ1-2; D may be TRBD1 (6 bases). CDR1 MDHEN and CDR2 SYDVKM come from the germline V gene. The V and J ends lost 5 bases and 4 bases respectively, with 14 bases between them. The CDR3 is 14 residues long. The CDR3 reads CASSEQGYSYGYTF. The DNA for the CDR3 is TGTGCCAGCAGTGAACAGGGATATAGCTATGGCTACACCTTC.

The count of this clone is one. The chain is built from TRBV30 and TRBJ2-3, with TRBD1 identical over 7 bases. Losses at the gene ends were 5 bases for V and 0 bases for J; bases not matched to a gene: 8. The CDR3 contains 15 residues. Germline CDR1 GTSNPN, CDR2 SVGIG (reference sequence). DNA of the CDR3: TGTGCCTGGGATGGGACAGCGCATAGCACAGATACGCAGTATTTT. This encodes CAWDGTAHSTDTQYF.

Only one count was recorded for this clone. The chain joins TRBV5-1 to TRBJ2-2, with 8 bases matching TRBD1. Germline loops: CDR1 SGHRS, CDR2 YFSETQ. The CDR3 contains 14 residues. The junction had 6 bases not matched to a gene; V was cut back by 4 bases and J by 7 bases. In DNA form, the CDR3 reads TGCGCCAGCAGCGGAGGACAGGGCGGCGGGGAGCTGTTTTTT. Its protein product is CASSGGQGGGELFF.

The rearrangement links TRBV23-1 to TRBJ2-5, with 7 positions matching TRBD1. TRBV23-1 is an ORF; its function is uncertain. V shed 2 bases, J shed 3 bases, and the junction held 3 bases outside the gene matches. CDR3 length equals 14 residues. The CDR3: CASSQTGVKETQYF. The CDR3 DNA reads TGCGCCAGCAGTCAAACAGGGGTAAAAGAGACCCAGTACTTC.

This chain connects TRBV3-1 (or the pseudogene TRBV3-2) to TRBJ1-1, with no clear D. This CDR3 spans 15 amino acids. Germline V CDR1 and CDR2: LGHDT, YNNKEL (reference sequence). Deletions cut 4 bases from V and 5 bases from J, with 17 bases between. CDR3 in DNA: TGTGCCAGCAGCCCCCCCGGGAGGGCAGGAACTGAAGCTTTCTTT. Residues: CASSPPGRAGTEAFF.

Concerning this clone itself: Germline is not matched at one junction end, which may reflect a read error. The V gene is TRBV6-1, the J gene TRBJ2-5; D may correspond to TRBD1 or TRBD2 (7 bases each). Germline V gene lookup returns CDR1 MNHNS and CDR2 SASEGT. The CDR3 is made up of 14 amino acids. The CDR3 reads CASREDREGETQYF. The CDR3 DNA reads TGTGCCAGCAGGGAAGACAGGGAGGGAGAGACCCAGTACTTC.

This sequence joins TRBV24-1 and TRBJ2-2; 8 nucleotides line up with TRBD1. J was trimmed by 4 bases and V by 4 bases; bases with no gene match: 4. The CDR3 spans 15 residues. Germline loops: CDR1 KGHDR, CDR2 SFDVKD. DNA for the CDR3: TGTGCCACCAGTGAAGGGACAGGAGTCACCGGGGAGCTGTTTTTT. It translates to CATSEGTGVTGELFF.

This chain uses TRBV2 with TRBJ1-5; TRBD1 agrees at 10 bases. Germline values: CDR1 SNHLY, CDR2 FYNNEI. V was clipped by 6 bases and J by 3 bases; unmatched bases: 5. This CDR3 region has 15 residues. CDR3 DNA sequence: TGTGCCAGCAGCGGGACAGGGGACCCCAATCAGCCCCAGCATTTT. Translation: CASSGTGDPNQPQHF.

There are a few counts of this clone. The chain couples TRBV19 to TRBJ2-5; 7 bases map to TRBD2. The CDR3 has 13 residues. CDR1 and CDR2 (germline): LNHDA, SQIVND (reference sequence). The ends lost 10 bases at V and 2 bases at J; junction bases unmatched: 7. The CDR3 DNA sequence: TGTGCCACCAAGGACGGGGGGCAAGAGACCCAGTACTTC. Its translation is CATKDGGQETQYF. The variable domain in full, with the rest retrieved from reference TRBV19 and TRBJ2-5, is DGGITQSPKYLFRKEGQNVTLSCEQNLNHDAMYWYRQDPGQGLRLIYYSQIVNDFQKGDIAEGYSVSREKKESFPLTVTSAQKNPTAFYLCATKDGGQETQYFGPGTRLLVL.

The V gene is TRBV7-2, the J gene TRBJ1-1; unclear D gene. Germline-derived CDR1 and CDR2 are SGHTA and FQGNSA. The CDR3 spans 15 residues. Trimming removed 5 bases from V and 2 bases from J, with 15 bases in between. CDR3 loop: CASSTPPRRNTEAFF. DNA for the CDR3: TGTGCCAGCAGCACCCCCCCTAGGAGAAACACTGAAGCTTTCTTT.

J is TRBJ1-1 and V is TRBV7-8, with D perhaps matching TRBD1 (6 bases). The CDR3 covers 15 residues. Germline V gene sequence: CDR1 SGHVS, CDR2 FQNEAQ. Deletions cut 1 base from V and 1 base from J, with 10 bases between. In DNA, the CDR3 is TGTGCCAGCAGCTTAGTTGCAGGGGCGAACACTGAAGCTTTCTTT. Residues: CASSLVAGANTEAFF.

The genes are TRBV9 and TRBJ1-6; tentatively, D is TRBD1 (5 bases). This CDR3 contains 12 residues. The V end was cut by 3 bases, the J end by 8 bases, with 6 bases between. Germline V gene lookup returns CDR1 SGDLS and CDR2 YYNGEE. CDR3 coding DNA: TGTGCCAGCAGCGCCAGGGATTCACCCCTCCACTTT. Translated, it gives CASSARDSPLHF. The full variable domain, its missing parts supplied by reference TRBV9 and TRBJ1-6, is DSGVTQTPKHLITATGQRVTLRCSPRSGDLSVYWYQQSLDQGLQFLIQYYNGEERAKGNILERFSAQQFPDLHSELNLSSLELGDSALYFCASSARDSPLHFGNGTRLTVT.

The chain uses TRBV7-9 and TRBJ2-1; TRBD1 agrees at 7 bases. CDR1 and CDR2 from the germline V gene are SEHNR and FQNEAQ (reference sequence). Unmatched junction bases numbered 5, after V lost 5 bases and J lost 4 bases. This CDR3 comprises 14 residues. CDR3 coding DNA: TGTGCCAGCAGCCTTCGGACAGGATACAATGAGCAGTTCTTC. Its translation: CASSLRTGYNEQFF.

The rearrangement uses TRBV30 and TRBJ1-2; TRBD1 agrees at 7 bases. Germline CDR1 reads GTSNPN; CDR2 reads SVGIG (reference sequence). The trim removed 0 bases at V and 5 bases at J, leaving 9 bases unmatched. The CDR3 totals 15 residues. The CDR3 DNA sequence: TGTGCCTGGAGTGTAGGGCAGGGGGGTTTTTATGGCTACACCTTC. It encodes CAWSVGQGGFYGYTF.

This clone was counted once. The chain recombines TRBV10-1 with TRBJ1-1; maybe TRBD1 (6 bases). This CDR3 comprises 17 residues. CDR1 and CDR2 from the germline V gene are WNHNN and SYGVQD (reference sequence). V shed 2 bases and J shed 1 base, with 17 bases lying between them. The CDR3, as DNA: TGCGCCAGCAGTGAGGGCAGGGGACGCTACCCGAACACTGAAGCTTTCTTT. Its protein is CASSEGRGRYPNTEAFF.

This clone showed up just a few times. V usage is TRBV7-2 and J usage is TRBJ2-3, with a possible D match to TRBD2 (6 bases). The length of the CDR3 is 18 residues. With 5 bases removed from V and 2 bases from J, the gap between germline ends came to 23 bases. The V gene's germline CDR1 is SGHTA and CDR2 FQGNSA. CDR3 protein: CASSPFGLRGSLTDTQYF. CDR3 in DNA: TGTGCCAGCAGCCCCTTCGGTCTGCGGGGTTCTCTCACAGATACGCAGTATTTT.